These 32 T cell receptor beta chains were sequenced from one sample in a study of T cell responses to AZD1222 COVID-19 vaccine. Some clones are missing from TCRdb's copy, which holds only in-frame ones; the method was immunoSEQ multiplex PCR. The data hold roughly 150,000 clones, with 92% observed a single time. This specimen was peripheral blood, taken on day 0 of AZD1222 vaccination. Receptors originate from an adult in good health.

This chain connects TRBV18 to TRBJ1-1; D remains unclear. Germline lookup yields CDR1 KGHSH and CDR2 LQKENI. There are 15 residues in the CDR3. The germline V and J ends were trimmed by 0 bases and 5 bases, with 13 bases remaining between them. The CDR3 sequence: CASSPPARWGTEAFF. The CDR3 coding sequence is TGTGCCAGCTCACCACCCGCCAGGTGGGGTACTGAAGCTTTCTTT.

The DNA of the CDR3 is TGTGCCAGCACCCTAGGGGGTTTAAGCGAGCAGTACTTC. Translation: CASTLGGLSEQYF. The rearrangement joins TRBV3-1 (or the pseudogene TRBV3-2) to TRBJ2-7; a weak D match, TRBD1 (6 bases). This CDR3 contains 13 residues. Between the trimmed V and J ends, which lost 7 bases and 6 bases, there was a span of 16 bases. Per germline, CDR1 LGHDT and CDR2 YNNKEL (reference sequence).

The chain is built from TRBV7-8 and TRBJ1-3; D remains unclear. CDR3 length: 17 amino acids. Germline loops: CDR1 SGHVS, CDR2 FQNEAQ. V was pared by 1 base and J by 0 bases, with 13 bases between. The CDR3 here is CASSLVEGPISGNTIYF. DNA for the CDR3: TGTGCCAGCAGCTTAGTAGAGGGCCCTATCTCTGGAAACACCATATATTTT. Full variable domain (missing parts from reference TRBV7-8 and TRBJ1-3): GAGVSQSPRYKVAKRGQDVALRCDPISGHVSLFWYQQALGQGPEFLTYFQNEAQLDKSGLPSDRFFAERPEGSVSTLKIQRTQQEDSAVYLCASSLVEGPISGNTIYFGEGSWLTVV.

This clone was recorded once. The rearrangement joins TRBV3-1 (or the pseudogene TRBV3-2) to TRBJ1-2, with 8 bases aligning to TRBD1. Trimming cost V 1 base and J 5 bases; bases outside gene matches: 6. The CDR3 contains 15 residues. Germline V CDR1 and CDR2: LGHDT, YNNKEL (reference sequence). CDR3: CASSQGDRGWYGYTF. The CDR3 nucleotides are TGTGCCAGCAGCCAAGGAGACAGGGGCTGGTATGGCTACACCTTC.

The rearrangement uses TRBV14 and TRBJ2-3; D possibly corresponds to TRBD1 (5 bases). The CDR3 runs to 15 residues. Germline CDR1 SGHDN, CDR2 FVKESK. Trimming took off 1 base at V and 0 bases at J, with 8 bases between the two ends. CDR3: CASSQGQFSTDTQYF. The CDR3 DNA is TGTGCCAGCAGCCAAGGACAGTTTAGCACAGATACGCAGTATTTT.

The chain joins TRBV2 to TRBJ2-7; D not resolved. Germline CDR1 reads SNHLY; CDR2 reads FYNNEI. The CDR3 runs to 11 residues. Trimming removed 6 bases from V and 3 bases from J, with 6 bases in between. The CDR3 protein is CASRAVYEQYF. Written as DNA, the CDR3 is TGTGCCAGCAGGGCTGTCTACGAGCAGTACTTC.

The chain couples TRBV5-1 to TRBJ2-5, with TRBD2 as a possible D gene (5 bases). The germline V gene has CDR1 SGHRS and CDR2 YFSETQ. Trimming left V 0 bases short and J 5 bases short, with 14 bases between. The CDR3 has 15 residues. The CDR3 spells CASSLGPGSAETQYF. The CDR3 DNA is TGCGCCAGCAGCTTGGGCCCGGGGTCCGCGGAGACCCAGTACTTC.

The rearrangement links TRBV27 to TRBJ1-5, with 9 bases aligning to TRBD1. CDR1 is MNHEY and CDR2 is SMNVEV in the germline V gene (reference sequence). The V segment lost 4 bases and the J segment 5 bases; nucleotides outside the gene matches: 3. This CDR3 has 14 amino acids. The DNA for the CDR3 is TGTGCCAGCAGTTCTACAGGGGGCTATCAGCCCCAGCATTTT. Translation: CASSSTGGYQPQHF.

The CDR3 sequence: CASSQGGRTVYGYTF. The CDR3 DNA sequence: TGCGCCAGCAGCCAAGGGGGTCGGACAGTCTATGGCTACACCTTC. The rearrangement links TRBV4-1 to TRBJ1-2; D perhaps matches TRBD1 (6 bases). V lost 1 base to trimming and J lost 4 bases, with 13 bases between them. The CDR3 consists of 15 residues. CDR1 and CDR2 (germline): MGHRA, YSYEKL.

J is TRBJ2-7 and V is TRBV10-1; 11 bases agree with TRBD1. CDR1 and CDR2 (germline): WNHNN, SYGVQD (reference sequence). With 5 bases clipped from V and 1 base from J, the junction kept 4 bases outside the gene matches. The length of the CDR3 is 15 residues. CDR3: CASSPGQGASYEQYF. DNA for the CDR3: TGCGCCAGCAGTCCAGGACAGGGGGCTTCCTACGAGCAGTACTTC.

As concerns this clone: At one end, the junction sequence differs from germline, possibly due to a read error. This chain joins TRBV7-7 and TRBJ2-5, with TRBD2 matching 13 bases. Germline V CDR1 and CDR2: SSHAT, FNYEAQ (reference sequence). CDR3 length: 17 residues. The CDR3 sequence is CASSLVWTSGGQETQYF. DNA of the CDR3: TGTGCTAGCAGCTTAGTATGGACTAGCGGGGGCCAAGAGACCCAGTACTTC.

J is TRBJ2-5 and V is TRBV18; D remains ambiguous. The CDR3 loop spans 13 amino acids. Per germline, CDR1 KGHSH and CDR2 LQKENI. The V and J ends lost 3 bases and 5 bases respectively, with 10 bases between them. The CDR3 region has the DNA TGTGCCAGCTCACCCGGGCTGATTGAGACCCAGTACTTC. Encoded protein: CASSPGLIETQYF.

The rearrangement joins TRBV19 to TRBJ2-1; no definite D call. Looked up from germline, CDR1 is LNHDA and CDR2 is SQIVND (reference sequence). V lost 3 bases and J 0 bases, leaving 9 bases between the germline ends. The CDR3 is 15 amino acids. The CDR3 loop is CASSILQSSYNEQFF. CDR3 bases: TGTGCCAGTAGTATCCTGCAAAGCTCCTACAATGAGCAGTTCTTC.

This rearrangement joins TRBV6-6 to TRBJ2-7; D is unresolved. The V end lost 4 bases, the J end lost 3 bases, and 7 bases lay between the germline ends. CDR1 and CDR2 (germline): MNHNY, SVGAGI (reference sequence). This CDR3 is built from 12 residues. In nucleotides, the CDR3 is TGTGCCAGCAGTTTTGTGGGCTACGAGCAGTACTTC. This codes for CASSFVGYEQYF.

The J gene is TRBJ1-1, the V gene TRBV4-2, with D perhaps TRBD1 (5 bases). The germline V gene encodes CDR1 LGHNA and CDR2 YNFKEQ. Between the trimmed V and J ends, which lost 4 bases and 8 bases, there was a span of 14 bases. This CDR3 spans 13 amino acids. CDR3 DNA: TGTGCCAGCAGCCCGAGAGGGGAGTCCGAAGCTTTCTTT. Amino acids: CASSPRGESEAFF.

CDR3 protein: CASSQEVTWTDTYEQYF. CDR3 sequence (DNA): TGTGCCAGCAGCCAAGAGGTAACATGGACGGACACCTACGAGCAGTACTTC. The chain uses TRBV3-1 (or the pseudogene TRBV3-2) and TRBJ2-7; TRBD1 might be the D (5 bases). The ends were cut back, 0 bases at V and 2 bases at J, with 17 bases in the middle. CDR1 and CDR2 from the germline V gene are LGHDT and YNNKEL (reference sequence). The CDR3 is made up of 17 amino acids.

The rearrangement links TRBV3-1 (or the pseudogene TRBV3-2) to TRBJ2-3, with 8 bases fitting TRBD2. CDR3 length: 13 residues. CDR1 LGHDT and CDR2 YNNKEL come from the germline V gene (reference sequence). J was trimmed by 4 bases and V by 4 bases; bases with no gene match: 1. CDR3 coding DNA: TGTGCCAGCAGCCTGGGACTAGCAGATACGCAGTATTTT. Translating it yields CASSLGLADTQYF.

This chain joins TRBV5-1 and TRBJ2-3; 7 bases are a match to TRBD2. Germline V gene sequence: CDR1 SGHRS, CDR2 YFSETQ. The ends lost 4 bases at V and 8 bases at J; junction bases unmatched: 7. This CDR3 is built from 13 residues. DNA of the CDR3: TGCGCCAGCAGCCTGACCCCGGGGGGTACGCAGTATTTT. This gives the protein CASSLTPGGTQYF.

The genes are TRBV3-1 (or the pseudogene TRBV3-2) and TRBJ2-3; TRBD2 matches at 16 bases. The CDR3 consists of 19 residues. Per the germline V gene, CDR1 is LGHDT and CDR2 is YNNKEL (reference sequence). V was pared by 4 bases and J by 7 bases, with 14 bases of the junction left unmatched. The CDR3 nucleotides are TGTGCCAGCAGCCCGGGGACTAGCGGGAGGGCCGGTGTAAGAAATACGCAGTATTTT. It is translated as CASSPGTSGRAGVRNTQYF.

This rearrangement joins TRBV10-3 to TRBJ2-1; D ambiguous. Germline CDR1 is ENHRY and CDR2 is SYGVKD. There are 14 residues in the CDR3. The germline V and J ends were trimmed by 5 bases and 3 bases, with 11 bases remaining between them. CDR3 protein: CAISFSDVYNEQFF. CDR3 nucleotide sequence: TGTGCCATCAGTTTTTCGGACGTCTACAATGAGCAGTTCTTC.

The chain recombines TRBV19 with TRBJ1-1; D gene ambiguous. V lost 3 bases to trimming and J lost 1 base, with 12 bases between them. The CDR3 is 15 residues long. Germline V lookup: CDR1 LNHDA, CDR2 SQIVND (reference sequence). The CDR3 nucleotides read TGTGCCAGTAGTATTTTGGGGTTGGGGAACACTGAAGCTTTCTTT. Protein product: CASSILGLGNTEAFF.

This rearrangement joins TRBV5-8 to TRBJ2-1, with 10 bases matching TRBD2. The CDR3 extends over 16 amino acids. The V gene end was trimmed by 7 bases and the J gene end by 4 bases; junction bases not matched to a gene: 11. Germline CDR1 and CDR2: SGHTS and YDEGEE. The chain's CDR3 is CASLGLAGVSYNEQFF. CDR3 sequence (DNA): TGTGCCAGCCTAGGGCTAGCGGGAGTCTCTTACAATGAGCAGTTCTTC. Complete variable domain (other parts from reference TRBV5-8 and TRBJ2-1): EAGVTQSPTHLIKTRGQQATLRCSPISGHTSVYWYQQALGLGLQFLLWYDEGEERNRGNFPPRFSGRQFPNYSSELNVNALELEDSALYLCASLGLAGVSYNEQFFGPGTRLTVL.

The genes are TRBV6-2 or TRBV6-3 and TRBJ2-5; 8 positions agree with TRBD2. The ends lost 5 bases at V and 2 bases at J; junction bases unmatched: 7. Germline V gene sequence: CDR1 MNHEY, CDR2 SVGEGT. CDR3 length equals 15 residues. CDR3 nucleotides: TGTGCCAGCAGTACCCCTACTAGCGGACAAGAGACCCAGTACTTC. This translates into CASSTPTSGQETQYF.

CDR3 in amino acids: CASSRRQGGMYEQYF. CDR3 DNA sequence: TGTGCCAGCAGCCGTCGGCAGGGGGGGATGTACGAGCAGTACTTC. The rearrangement joins TRBV7-9 to TRBJ2-7, with D perhaps TRBD1 or TRBD2 (7 bases each). CDR1 and CDR2 from the germline V gene are SEHNR and FQNEAQ (reference sequence). This CDR3 has 15 amino acids. Trimming left V 5 bases short and J 4 bases short, with 18 bases between.

In DNA, the CDR3 is TGTGCCAGCAGCTCGCTAGCAGGCTCCTACAATGAGCAGTTCTTC. This sequence encodes CASSSLAGSYNEQFF. V gene TRBV5-6 combines with J gene TRBJ2-1; tentatively, D is TRBD2 (5 bases). CDR1 is SGHDT, CDR2 YYEEEE, per germline. The V gene lost 3 bases and the J gene lost 0 bases, with 10 bases spanning the gap. The CDR3 spans 15 residues.

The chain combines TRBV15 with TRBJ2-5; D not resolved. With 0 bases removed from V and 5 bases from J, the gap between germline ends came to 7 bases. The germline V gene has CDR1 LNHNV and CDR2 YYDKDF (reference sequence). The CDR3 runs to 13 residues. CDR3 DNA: TGTGCCACCAGCAGAGATCGTCGGGAGACCCAGTACTTC. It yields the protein CATSRDRRETQYF. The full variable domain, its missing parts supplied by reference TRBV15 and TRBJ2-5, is DAMVIQNPRYQVTQFGKPVTLSCSQTLNHNVMYWYQQKSSQAPKLLFHYYDKDFNNEADTPDNFQSRRPNTSFCFLDIRSPGLGDTAMYLCATSRDRRETQYFGPGTRLLVL.

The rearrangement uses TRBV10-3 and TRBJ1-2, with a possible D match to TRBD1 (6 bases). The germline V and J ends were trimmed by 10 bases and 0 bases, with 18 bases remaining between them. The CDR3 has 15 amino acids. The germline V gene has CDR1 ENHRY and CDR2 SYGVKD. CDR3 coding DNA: TGTGCCAGCCGACAGGCTCAAACTTCTAACTATGGCTACACCTTC. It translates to CASRQAQTSNYGYTF.

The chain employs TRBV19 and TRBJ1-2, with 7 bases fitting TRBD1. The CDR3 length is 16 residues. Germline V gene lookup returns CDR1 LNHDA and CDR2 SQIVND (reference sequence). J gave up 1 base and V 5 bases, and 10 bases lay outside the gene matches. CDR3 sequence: CASSAQTGTYNYGYTF. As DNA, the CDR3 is TGTGCCAGTAGTGCCCAGACAGGGACTTATAACTATGGCTACACCTTC.

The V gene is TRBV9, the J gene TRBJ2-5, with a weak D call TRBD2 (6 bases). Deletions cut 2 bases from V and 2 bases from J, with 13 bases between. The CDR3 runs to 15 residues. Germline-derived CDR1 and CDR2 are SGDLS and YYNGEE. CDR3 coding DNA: TGTGCCAGCAGCGTGGAGGGTCGCGTGCAAGAGACCCAGTACTTC. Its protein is CASSVEGRVQETQYF.

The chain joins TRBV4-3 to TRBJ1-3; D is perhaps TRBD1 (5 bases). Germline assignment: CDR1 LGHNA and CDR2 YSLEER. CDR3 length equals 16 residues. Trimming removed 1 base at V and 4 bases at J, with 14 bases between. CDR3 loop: CASSQGGAASGNTIYF. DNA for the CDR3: TGCGCCAGCAGCCAAGGGGGCGCGGCGTCCGGAAACACCATATATTTT.

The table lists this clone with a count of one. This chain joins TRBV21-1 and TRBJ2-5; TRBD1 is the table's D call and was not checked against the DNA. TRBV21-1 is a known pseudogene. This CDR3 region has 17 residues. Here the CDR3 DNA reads TGTGCCAGCAAGGTGAGGGTTTGGGGACAGGTGGGAGAGACCCAGTACTTC. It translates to CASKVRVWGQVGETQYF.

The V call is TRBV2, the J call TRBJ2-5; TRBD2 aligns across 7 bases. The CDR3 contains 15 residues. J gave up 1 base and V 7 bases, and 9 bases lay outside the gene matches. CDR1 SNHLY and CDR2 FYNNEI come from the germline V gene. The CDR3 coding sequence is TGTGCCAGCATCCTTGGGGGACTACCCCAAGAGACCCAGTACTTC. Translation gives CASILGGLPQETQYF.